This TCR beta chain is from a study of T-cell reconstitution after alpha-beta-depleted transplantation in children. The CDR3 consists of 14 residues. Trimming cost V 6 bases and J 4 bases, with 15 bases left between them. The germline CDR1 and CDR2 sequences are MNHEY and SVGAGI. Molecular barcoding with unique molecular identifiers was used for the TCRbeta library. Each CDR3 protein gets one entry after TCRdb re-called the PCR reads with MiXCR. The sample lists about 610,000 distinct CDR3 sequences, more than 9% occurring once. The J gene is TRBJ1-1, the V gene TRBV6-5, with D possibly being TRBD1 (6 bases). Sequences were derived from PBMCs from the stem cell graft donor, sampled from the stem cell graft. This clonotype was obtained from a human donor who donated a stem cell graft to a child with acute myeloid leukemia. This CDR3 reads CASSGRGGSTEAFF. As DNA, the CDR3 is TGTGCCAGCAGCGGGAGGGGGGGAAGCACTGAAGCTTTCTTT.